Below, 10 T cell receptor beta chains from the same sample are listed, as sequenced in a study of blood T cell repertoires in COVID-19. This table comes from immunoSEQ multiplex PCR, and its TCRdb copy is limited to in-frame clones, with some not included. Here the sample spans some 210,000 clones, around 83% being singletons. The specimen sequenced was peripheral blood. Receptors originate from a man aged 50-60 years with active or convalescent COVID-19.

For the CDR3, the DNA is TGTGCCAGCAGCCAAGATACGAGACAAAACACCGGGGAGCTGTTTTTT. It specifies CASSQDTRQNTGELFF. This chain links TRBV4-2 with TRBJ2-2, with D unclear. Germline CDR1 and CDR2: LGHNA and YNFKEQ. The CDR3 spans 16 residues. Trimming removed 0 bases at V and 2 bases at J, with 10 bases between.

The rearrangement joins TRBV5-4 to TRBJ2-1, with TRBD2 matching 13 bases. J lost 0 bases, V lost 5 bases, and 8 bases had no gene match. The CDR3 runs 18 residues. Germline loops: CDR1 SGHNT, CDR2 YYREEE (reference sequence). CDR3 loop: CASSAGLAGRSSYNEQFF. The CDR3, as DNA: TGTGCCAGCAGTGCGGGACTAGCGGGAAGGAGCTCCTACAATGAGCAGTTCTTC.

The chain uses TRBV7-3 and TRBJ1-1; D might be TRBD1 (5 bases). The germline V and J ends were trimmed by 2 bases and 4 bases, with 11 bases remaining between them. Germline CDR1 SGHTA, CDR2 FQGTGA. This CDR3 contains 14 residues. The CDR3 loop reads CASSLFGQGTEAFF. CDR3 coding DNA: TGTGCCAGCAGCTTATTCGGCCAGGGCACTGAAGCTTTCTTT.

The V call is TRBV6-5, the J call TRBJ1-1; D gene uncertain. The germline V and J ends were trimmed by 11 bases and 5 bases, with 12 bases remaining between them. The CDR3 consists of 11 residues. Germline lookup yields CDR1 MNHEY and CDR2 SVGAGI. CDR3 protein: CAGRSRTEAFF. The CDR3 nucleotides are TGTGCCGGGAGAAGTAGGACTGAAGCTTTCTTT.

This chain connects TRBV19 to TRBJ2-7; possible D gene TRBD2, 5 bases. From germline, CDR1 is LNHDA and CDR2 SQIVND (reference sequence). The CDR3 consists of 15 residues. Trimming shortened V by 0 bases and J by 2 bases, and 11 bases separated the two germline ends. CDR3 loop: CASSIEPGGPYEQYF. The CDR3, as DNA: TGTGCCAGTAGTATAGAACCAGGAGGACCCTACGAGCAGTACTTC.

The chain combines TRBV5-4 with TRBJ2-7, with 8 bases matching TRBD1. The V and J ends lost 4 bases and 3 bases, in that order; junction bases with no gene match: 3. Per germline, CDR1 SGHNT and CDR2 YYREEE (reference sequence). The CDR3 runs to 13 residues. The CDR3 protein is CASSTGQDYEQYF. The CDR3 nucleotides read TGTGCCAGCAGCACGGGACAGGACTACGAGCAGTACTTC.

The J gene is TRBJ1-2, the V gene TRBV30; maybe TRBD1 (5 bases). The V and J ends lost 2 bases and 4 bases respectively, with 11 bases between them. The CDR3 has 13 residues. The germline V gene encodes CDR1 GTSNPN and CDR2 SVGIG (reference sequence). The CDR3, as DNA: TGTGCCTGGAGTCAAGGGCAGGGCTATGGCTACACCTTC. Residues: CAWSQGQGYGYTF.

V usage is TRBV10-2 and J usage is TRBJ2-1, with 9 bases identical to TRBD2. In germline, CDR1 is WSHSY, CDR2 SAAADI. V dropped 6 bases and J dropped 4; count of bases not matched to a gene: 1. CDR3 length equals 13 residues. CDR3: CASSLAGYNEQFF. Written as DNA, the CDR3 is TGCGCCAGCAGCCTAGCGGGGTACAATGAGCAGTTCTTC.

The V gene is TRBV7-6, the J gene TRBJ1-2; 7 bases are a match to TRBD1. This CDR3 is 12 amino acids long. CDR1 and CDR2 (germline): SGHVS, FNYEAQ. V was clipped by 5 bases and J by 7 bases; unmatched bases: 4. CDR3 sequence: CASSQQGSGYTF. CDR3 DNA: TGTGCCAGCAGCCAACAGGGGTCTGGCTACACCTTC.

This clone came up once. J is TRBJ1-2 and V is TRBV5-1, with a tentative D call TRBD1 (6 bases). The CDR3 is made up of 14 amino acids. The germline V and J ends were trimmed by 4 bases and 4 bases, with 14 bases remaining between them. Germline-derived CDR1 and CDR2 are SGHRS and YFSETQ. CDR3 nucleotide sequence: TGCGCCAGCAGCCCCCGGGACAACTTCTATGGCTACACCTTC. Amino acid sequence: CASSPRDNFYGYTF.